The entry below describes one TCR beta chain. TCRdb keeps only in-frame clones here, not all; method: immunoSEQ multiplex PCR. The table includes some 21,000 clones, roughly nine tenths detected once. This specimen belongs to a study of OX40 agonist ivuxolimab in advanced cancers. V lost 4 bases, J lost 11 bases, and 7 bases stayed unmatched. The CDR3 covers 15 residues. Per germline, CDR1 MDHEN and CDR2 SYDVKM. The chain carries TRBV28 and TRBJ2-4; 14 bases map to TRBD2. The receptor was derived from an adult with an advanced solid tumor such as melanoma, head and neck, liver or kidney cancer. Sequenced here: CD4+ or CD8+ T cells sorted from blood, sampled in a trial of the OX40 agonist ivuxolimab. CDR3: CASSSGLAGDTLQYF. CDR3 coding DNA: TGTGCCAGCAGTTCGGGACTAGCGGGGGACACCCTTCAGTACTTC.